This T cell receptor (beta chain) was profiled in a study of cytomegalovirus exposure and HLA in healthy donors. Study-wide context: Unique TCR beta sequences numbering about 100 million came from about 180 million T cells in an earlier analysis.

Study-level results: Cytomegalovirus-associated status was assigned to 150 or so TCR beta chains. It emerged from a later analysis that several of the most significant clusters appeared to be linked to common viral pathogens. Based on reports, TCR beta sequences accurately predicted HLA-A and HLA-B alleles for most subjects.

Notes on this clone: The antigen is undetermined.

Primers included in the PCR were 60 Vbeta and 13 Jbeta primers. Some clones are missing from TCRdb's copy, which holds only in-frame ones; the method was immunoSEQ multiplex PCR. Here the sample spans 150,000 to 200,000 clones, roughly 82% being singletons. The germline V gene encodes CDR1 LGHNT and CDR2 FRNRAP. The CDR3 length is 15 residues. Trimming removed 5 bases from V and 5 bases from J; junction bases left unmatched: 9. The source material was PBMCs. The chain has TRBV12-5 and TRBJ2-3; TRBD1 aligns across 8 bases. The sequence came from a woman between 45 and 65 years old in good health and CMV-seropositive. The CDR3 nucleotides are TGTGCTAGTGGTACCGGACAGGGATATAGAGATACGCAGTATTTT. It specifies CASGTGQGYRDTQYF. The whole variable domain, filled in from reference TRBV12-5 and TRBJ2-3, reads DARVTQTPRHKVTEMGQEVTMRCQPILGHNTVFWYRQTMMQGLELLAYFRNRAPLDDSGMPKDRFSAEMPDATLATLKIQPSEPRDSAVYFCASGTGQGYRDTQYFGPGTRLTVL.